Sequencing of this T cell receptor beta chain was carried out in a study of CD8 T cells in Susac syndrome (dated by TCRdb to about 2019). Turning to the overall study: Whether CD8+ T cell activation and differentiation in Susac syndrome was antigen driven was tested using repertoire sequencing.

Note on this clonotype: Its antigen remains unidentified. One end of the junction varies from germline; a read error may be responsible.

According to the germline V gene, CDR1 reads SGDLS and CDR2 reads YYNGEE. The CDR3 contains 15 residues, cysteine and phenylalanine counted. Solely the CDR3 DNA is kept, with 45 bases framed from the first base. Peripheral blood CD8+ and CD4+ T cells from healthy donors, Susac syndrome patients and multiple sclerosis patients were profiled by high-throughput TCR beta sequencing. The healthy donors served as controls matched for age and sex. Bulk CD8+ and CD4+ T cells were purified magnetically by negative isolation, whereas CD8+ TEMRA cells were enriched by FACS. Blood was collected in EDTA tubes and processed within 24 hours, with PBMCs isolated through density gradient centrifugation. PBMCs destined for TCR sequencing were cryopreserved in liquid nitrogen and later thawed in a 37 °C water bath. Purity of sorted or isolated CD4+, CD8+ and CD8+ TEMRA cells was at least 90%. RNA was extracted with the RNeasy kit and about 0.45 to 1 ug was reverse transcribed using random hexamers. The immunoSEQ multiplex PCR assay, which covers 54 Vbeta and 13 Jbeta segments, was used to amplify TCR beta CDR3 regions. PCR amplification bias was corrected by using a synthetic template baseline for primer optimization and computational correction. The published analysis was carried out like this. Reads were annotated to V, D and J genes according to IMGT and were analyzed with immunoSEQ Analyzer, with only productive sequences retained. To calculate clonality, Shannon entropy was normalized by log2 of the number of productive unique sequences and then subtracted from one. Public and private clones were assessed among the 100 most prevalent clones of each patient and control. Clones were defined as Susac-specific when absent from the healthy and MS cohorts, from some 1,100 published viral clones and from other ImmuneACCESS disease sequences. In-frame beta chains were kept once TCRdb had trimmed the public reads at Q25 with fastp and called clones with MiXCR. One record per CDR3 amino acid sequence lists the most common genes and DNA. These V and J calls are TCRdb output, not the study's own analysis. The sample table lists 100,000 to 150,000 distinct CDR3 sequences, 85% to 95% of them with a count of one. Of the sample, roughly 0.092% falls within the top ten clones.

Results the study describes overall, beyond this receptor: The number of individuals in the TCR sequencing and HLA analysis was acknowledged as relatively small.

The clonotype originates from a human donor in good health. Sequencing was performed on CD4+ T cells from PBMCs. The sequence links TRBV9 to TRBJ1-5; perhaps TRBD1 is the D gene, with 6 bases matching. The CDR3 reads CASARGAVSNPPQHF. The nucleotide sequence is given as TGTGCCAGCGCTCGGGGGGCCGTTAGCAATCCGCCCCAGCATTTT.